This T cell receptor (beta chain) is drawn from a study of cytotoxic CD8 clonotypes in ibrutinib-treated CLL. Of note for this clone: No antigen is known for it.

The intended depth for sequencing was 1 in 200,000 to 1 in 1 million T cells. Only in-frame clones appear in the TCRdb table, and some are missing; sequencing was by immunoSEQ multiplex PCR. In the table there are about 150,000 clones, about 70% of which are singletons. The study's findings and limits: Sustained-remission and progressing patients' sampling times differed.

The material was PBMCs, obtained after 24 months of ibrutinib treatment. This receptor was obtained from a human donor with chronic lymphocytic leukemia.

Here the CDR3 reads CASRGTSGPRAKNIQYF. The CDR3 nucleotides read TGTGCCAGTAGGGGGACTAGCGGGCCTAGAGCCAAAAACATTCAGTACTTC. The chain has TRBV19 and TRBJ2-4, with 12 bases that match TRBD2. V shed 6 bases and J 0 bases; nucleotides not matched to a gene: 6. Germline-derived CDR1 and CDR2 are LNHDA and SQIVND (reference sequence). The CDR3 sequence is 17 residues long.